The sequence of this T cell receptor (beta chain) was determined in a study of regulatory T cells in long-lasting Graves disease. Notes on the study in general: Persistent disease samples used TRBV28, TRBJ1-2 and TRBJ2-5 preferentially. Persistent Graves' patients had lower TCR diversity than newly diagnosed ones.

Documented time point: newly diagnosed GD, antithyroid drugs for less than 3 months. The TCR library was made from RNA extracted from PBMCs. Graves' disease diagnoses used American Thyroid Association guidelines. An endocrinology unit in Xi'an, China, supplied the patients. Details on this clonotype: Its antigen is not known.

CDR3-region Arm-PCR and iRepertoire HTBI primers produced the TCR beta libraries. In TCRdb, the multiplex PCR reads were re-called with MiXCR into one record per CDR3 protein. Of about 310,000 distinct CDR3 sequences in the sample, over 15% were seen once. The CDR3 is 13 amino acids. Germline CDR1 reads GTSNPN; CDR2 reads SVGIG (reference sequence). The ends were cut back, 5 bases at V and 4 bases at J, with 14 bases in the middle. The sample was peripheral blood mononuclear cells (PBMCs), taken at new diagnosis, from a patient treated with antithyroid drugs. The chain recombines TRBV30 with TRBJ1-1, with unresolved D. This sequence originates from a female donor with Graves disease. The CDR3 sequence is CAWEESGGTEAFF. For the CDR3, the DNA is TGTGCCTGGGAAGAAAGTGGAGGCACTGAAGCTTTCTTT.